The present T cell receptor beta chain was sequenced within a study of blood T cell repertoires in COVID-19. Across the study: From the United States, Italy and Spain came samples of acute and convalescent COVID-19. The analysed material was cDNA or gDNA that came from T cells, B-cell-depleted T cells, or PBMCs.

Original processing notes: Estimation of nucleated cell counts relied on the amplification of reference gene primers. The assay was immunoSEQ multiplex PCR, and TCRdb's table has in-frame clones only and misses some. From that table come the V and J calls and clone size; the DNA was used to work out D and trimming. This table holds some 320,000 clones, more than 75% found once. Germline trimming cut 0 bases from V and 1 base from J; bases unmatched to any gene: 7. There are 17 residues in the CDR3. The germline V gene has CDR1 SGHDT and CDR2 YYEEEE. Either two negative PCRs, clearance, or symptom resolution qualified Cohort 3 donors as recovered.

This receptor was obtained from a man aged 55 to 70 who had recovered from COVID-19. Sample: PBMCs or T cells enriched from blood (not recorded which). V is TRBV5-6 and J is TRBJ1-5; TRBD1 matches 7 bases. The CDR3 coding sequence is TGTGCCAGCAGCTTGGCGGGCAGGGGGGCGAGCAATCAGCCCCAGCATTTT. Residues: CASSLAGRGASNQPQHF.